Below are 14 T cell receptor beta chains sequenced from a single sample in a study of blood T cell repertoires in COVID-19. The table came from immunoSEQ multiplex PCR; TCRdb's copy has only in-frame clones and leaves some out. Here the sample spans approximately 280,000 clones, around nine tenths being singletons. What was sequenced was PBMCs or T cells enriched from blood (not recorded which). The receptors originated from a woman aged 55-69 years who had recovered from COVID-19.

The chain combines TRBV7-3 with TRBJ2-3; D gene ambiguous. Trimming removed 7 bases from V and 10 bases from J, with 18 bases in between. Germline V gene sequence: CDR1 SGHTA, CDR2 FQGTGA. The CDR3 contains 13 residues. The CDR3 reads CASILAARSAQYF. CDR3 DNA: TGTGCCAGCATACTGGCGGCTCGCTCGGCGCAGTATTTT.

This clone has only one observation. The chain has TRBV5-1 and TRBJ2-1; 7 nucleotides match TRBD1. Germline V gene lookup returns CDR1 SGHRS and CDR2 YFSETQ. This CDR3 is built from 14 residues. V gave up 4 bases and J gave up 4 bases; unmatched junction bases: 5. CDR3 coding DNA: TGCGCCAGCAGCCCCTCAGGGGGTTACAATGAGCAGTTCTTC. It is translated as CASSPSGGYNEQFF.

Comments on this clone: The junction differs from germline at one of its ends, possibly a read error. The V and J genes are TRBV7-7 and TRBJ2-1, with 13 bases aligning to TRBD2. This CDR3 comprises 18 residues. The germline gives CDR1 SSHAT, CDR2 FNYEAQ (reference sequence). CDR3: CASSPTSGGWGSYNEQFF. The CDR3 DNA reads as TGTGCTAGCAGCCCGACTAGCGGGGGGTGGGGTTCCTACAATGAGCAGTTCTTC. Full variable domain (missing parts from reference TRBV7-7 and TRBJ2-1): GAGVSQSPRYKVTKRGQDVTLRCDPISSHATLYWYQQALGQGPEFLTYFNYEAQPDKSGLPSDRFSAERPEGSISTLTIQRTEQRDSAMYRCASSPTSGGWGSYNEQFFGPGTRLTVL.

The V call is TRBV30, the J call TRBJ2-5, with D possibly being TRBD2 (5 bases). The CDR3 is made up of 11 amino acids. V shed 3 bases and J shed 5 bases, with 7 bases lying between them. From germline, CDR1 is GTSNPN and CDR2 SVGIG (reference sequence). CDR3 region: CAWRLAETQYF. The CDR3 bases are TGTGCCTGGAGATTAGCGGAGACCCAGTACTTC.

The chain joins TRBV29-1 to TRBJ2-7, with TRBD2 identical over 12 bases. CDR1 is SQVTM and CDR2 is ANQGSEA in the germline V gene. This CDR3 region has 15 residues. V was pared by 3 bases and J by 4 bases, with 7 bases of the junction left unmatched. The CDR3 coding sequence is TGCAGCGTTGACCTAGCGGGAGGGCCTTTGTACGAGCAGTACTTC. Protein product: CSVDLAGGPLYEQYF.

This clone was picked up one time. This rearrangement joins TRBV4-1 to TRBJ1-1; TRBD1 might be the D (5 bases). The germline CDR1 and CDR2 sequences are MGHRA and YSYEKL. V lost 1 base, J lost 3 bases, and 9 bases lay in between. The CDR3 totals 14 residues. The CDR3: CASSQGSGDTEAFF. CDR3 sequence (DNA): TGCGCCAGCAGCCAAGGGTCGGGGGACACTGAAGCTTTCTTT.

The CDR3 reads CATSKGPAGRQETQYF. In DNA, the CDR3 is TGTGCCACCAGCAAAGGTCCAGCAGGGCGGCAAGAGACCCAGTACTTC. This chain connects TRBV15 to TRBJ2-5, with a tentative D call TRBD1 (5 bases). The germline V and J ends were trimmed by 4 bases and 2 bases, with 17 bases remaining between them. The CDR3 is 16 residues long. Germline assignment: CDR1 LNHNV and CDR2 YYDKDF (reference sequence).

In this sample, this clone turned up once. This chain joins TRBV4-2 and TRBJ2-7; 8 nucleotides line up with TRBD1. V shed 1 base, J shed 6 bases, and the junction held 8 bases outside the gene matches. The CDR3 runs 15 residues. Germline assignment: CDR1 LGHNA and CDR2 YNFKEQ. The CDR3: CASSQGQGPLGEQYF. The CDR3 region has the DNA TGTGCCAGCAGCCAAGGACAGGGGCCTCTGGGCGAGCAGTACTTC.

The chain has TRBV7-6 and TRBJ2-7; a weak D match, TRBD2 (5 bases). Germline CDR1 is SGHVS and CDR2 is FNYEAQ. Deletions cut 1 base from V and 5 bases from J, with 12 bases between. This CDR3 has 14 amino acids. The CDR3 DNA reads as TGTGCCAGCAGCTTAGGTCGGGGTATCGACGAGCAGTACTTC. Protein: CASSLGRGIDEQYF.

The V call is TRBV5-1, the J call TRBJ2-3; 12 bases map to TRBD1. Germline CDR1 SGHRS, CDR2 YFSETQ. The CDR3 contains 14 residues. J gave up 6 bases and V 4 bases, and 3 bases lay outside the gene matches. The CDR3 region is CASSEGQGADTQYF. Here the CDR3 DNA reads TGCGCCAGCAGCGAGGGACAGGGGGCTGATACGCAGTATTTT.

The chain has TRBV19 and TRBJ2-2; the match to TRBD2 covers 9 bases. This CDR3 comprises 15 residues. The V gene's germline CDR1 is LNHDA and CDR2 SQIVND (reference sequence). The junction had 6 bases not matched to a gene; V was cut back by 5 bases and J by 5 bases. The CDR3 DNA reads TGTGCCAGTAGTCCAGGGACTAGCCCAACCGGGGAGCTGTTTTTT. This sequence encodes CASSPGTSPTGELFF.

The rearrangement uses TRBV30 and TRBJ2-1; D remains unclear. This CDR3 is built from 12 residues. Trimming pared 1 base from V and 5 bases from J, leaving 6 bases between. Germline loops: CDR1 GTSNPN, CDR2 SVGIG (reference sequence). CDR3 sequence: CAWSAVDNEQFF. The CDR3 nucleotides are TGTGCCTGGAGTGCGGTAGACAATGAGCAGTTCTTC. Drawing the rest from reference TRBV30 and TRBJ2-1, the complete variable domain is SQTIHQWPATLVQPVGSPLSLECTVEGTSNPNLYWYRQAAGRGLQLLFYSVGIGQISSEVPQNLSASRPQDRQFILSSKKLLLSDSGFYLCAWSAVDNEQFFGPGTRLTVL.

This clone has a single count. The chain couples TRBV28 to TRBJ1-2; D remains unclear. Trimming took off 6 bases at V and 3 bases at J, with 17 bases between the two ends. CDR1 is MDHEN, CDR2 SYDVKM, per germline. The CDR3 runs 15 residues. This CDR3 is CASREGGKVHYGYTF. The CDR3 DNA reads as TGTGCCAGCAGGGAAGGAGGGAAGGTTCACTATGGCTACACCTTC.

This clone appeared a single time. The genes are TRBV28 and TRBJ2-2, with 8 bases matching TRBD2. CDR3 size: 14 residues. Trimming removed 10 bases from V and 7 bases from J; junction bases left unmatched: 11. CDR1 and CDR2 (germline): MDHEN, SYDVKM. The CDR3 DNA reads TGTGCCACCGAACTGAGCGGGGGCAGCGGGGAGCTGTTTTTT. Protein sequence: CATELSGGSGELFF. Complete variable domain (other parts from reference TRBV28 and TRBJ2-2): DVKVTQSSRYLVKRTGEKVFLECVQDMDHENMFWYRQDPGLGLRLIYFSYDVKMKEKGDIPEGYSVSREKKERFSLILESASTNQTSMYLCATELSGGSGELFFGEGSRLTVL.